Below, 27 T cell receptor beta chains from the same sample are listed, as sequenced in a study of cytomegalovirus exposure and HLA in healthy donors. PCR amplification relied on 60 Vbeta primers (plus 13 Jbeta primers). Libraries were prepared by immunoSEQ multiplex PCR; TCRdb keeps only in-frame clonotypes and omits some of them. Of around 96,000 clones listed, 80% are singletons. Sequencing input: PBMCs. These receptors originate from a man aged 18 to 35 in good health and CMV-seronegative.

The chain combines TRBV6-5 with TRBJ1-1; D unclear. V was clipped by 2 bases and J by 2 bases, with 9 bases between them. Germline V gives CDR1 MNHEY, CDR2 SVGAGI. The CDR3 contains 14 residues. DNA for the CDR3: TGTGCCAGCAGTTACAGGCAGACAAACACTGAAGCTTTCTTT. Translation: CASSYRQTNTEAFF.

On this clone: The junction and the germline gene differ at one end; a read error may be behind it. The chain joins TRBV7-9 to TRBJ2-4, with TRBD2 identical over 8 bases. The CDR3 is 16 residues long. The V gene's germline CDR1 is SEHNR and CDR2 FQNEAQ (reference sequence). The CDR3 nucleotides are TGTTCCAGCAGCTTAACGAGGGCGGGGGGCAGCGACATTCAGTACTTC. Translated, it gives CSSSLTRAGGSDIQYF.

This sequence joins TRBV7-9 and TRBJ2-7; the match to TRBD2 covers 8 bases. CDR1 and CDR2 (germline): SEHNR, FQNEAQ (reference sequence). V lost 5 bases to trimming and J lost 3 bases; unmatched junction nucleotides: 0. There are 12 residues in the CDR3. For the CDR3, the DNA is TGTGCCAGCAGCCGGGGGGGCTACGAGCAGTACTTC. The encoded protein is CASSRGGYEQYF.

This chain links TRBV2 with TRBJ2-2, with 16 bases lining up with TRBD2. V trimming: 6 bases; J trimming: 4 bases; junction bases outside the gene matches: 5. Germline CDR1 SNHLY, CDR2 FYNNEI. The CDR3 runs to 17 residues. The CDR3 spells CASSGTSGGARTGELFF. CDR3 bases: TGTGCCAGCAGCGGGACTAGCGGGGGGGCCCGCACCGGGGAGCTGTTTTTT.

The chain combines TRBV5-1 with TRBJ2-7; maybe TRBD2 (6 bases). The V gene lost 3 bases and the J gene lost 0 bases, with 10 bases spanning the gap. The CDR3 spans 14 residues. CDR1 is SGHRS and CDR2 is YFSETQ in the germline V gene. The CDR3 region has the DNA TGCGCCAGCAGCTCAAGGACTACCTCCTACGAGCAGTACTTC. It codes for CASSSRTTSYEQYF.

The rearrangement joins TRBV30 to TRBJ2-3; possible D gene TRBD1, 5 bases. The ends were cut back, 0 bases at V and 3 bases at J, with 13 bases in the middle. CDR3 size: 15 residues. Germline V lookup: CDR1 GTSNPN, CDR2 SVGIG (reference sequence). The CDR3 DNA reads TGTGCCTGGAGTGTACCAGGGCACGATACAGATACGCAGTATTTT. It specifies CAWSVPGHDTDTQYF.

The chain employs TRBV27 and TRBJ1-2, with D tentatively TRBD1 (5 bases). V lost 3 bases and J lost 4, with 15 bases in between. Germline lookup yields CDR1 MNHEY and CDR2 SMNVEV (reference sequence). The CDR3 loop spans 15 amino acids. CDR3 in amino acids: CASSFLTAGTYGYTF. The DNA for the CDR3 is TGTGCCAGCAGTTTCTTGACAGCCGGTACCTATGGCTACACCTTC.

This clone was detected once. This chain connects TRBV6-5 to TRBJ2-2, with D possibly TRBD2 on 5 matching bases. V was trimmed by 5 bases and J by 7 bases, leaving 11 bases between them. The CDR3 sequence is 13 residues long. Germline CDR1 is MNHEY and CDR2 is SVGAGI. CDR3 protein: CASSRGWGGELFF. CDR3 nucleotides: TGTGCCAGCAGTCGCGGGTGGGGCGGGGAGCTGTTTTTT.

The chain links TRBV28 to TRBJ1-6; the D gene is possibly TRBD1 (5 bases). CDR1 is MDHEN, CDR2 SYDVKM, per germline. Trimming pared 6 bases from V and 14 bases from J, leaving 11 bases between. This CDR3 has 11 amino acids. CDR3: CASRGGFTLHF. CDR3 sequence (DNA): TGTGCCAGCAGGGGGGGATTCACCCTCCACTTT.

The V gene is TRBV9, the J gene TRBJ2-5, with D possibly being TRBD2 (6 bases). Germline lookup yields CDR1 SGDLS and CDR2 YYNGEE. Trimming removed 4 bases from V and 5 bases from J, with 15 bases in between. The CDR3 loop spans 14 amino acids. The CDR3 region is CASSSGEAGETQYF. In nucleotides, the CDR3 is TGTGCCAGCAGCTCCGGCGAGGCGGGGGAGACCCAGTACTTC. Complete variable domain (other parts from reference TRBV9 and TRBJ2-5): DSGVTQTPKHLITATGQRVTLRCSPRSGDLSVYWYQQSLDQGLQFLIQYYNGEERAKGNILERFSAQQFPDLHSELNLSSLELGDSALYFCASSSGEAGETQYFGPGTRLLVL.

The rearrangement uses TRBV11-3 and TRBJ2-5, with D tentatively TRBD2 (5 bases). This CDR3 is built from 14 residues. V lost 5 bases and J lost 5, with 15 bases in between. In germline, CDR1 is SGHNT, CDR2 YENEEA. The chain's CDR3 is CASSAGWIGETQYF. In nucleotides, the CDR3 is TGTGCCAGCAGCGCGGGCTGGATAGGGGAGACCCAGTACTTC. The whole variable domain, filled in from reference TRBV11-3 and TRBJ2-5, reads EAGVVQSPRYKIIEKKQPVAFWCNPISGHNTLYWYLQNLGQGPELLIRYENEEAVDDSQLPKDRFSAERLKGVDSTLKIQPAELGDSAVYLCASSAGWIGETQYFGPGTRLLVL.

This clone was counted only a few times. The chain carries TRBV7-3 and TRBJ2-2, with D tentatively TRBD2 (5 bases). Germline V gives CDR1 SGHTA, CDR2 FQGTGA. Trimming removed 3 bases from V and 1 base from J, with 6 bases in between. The CDR3 consists of 14 residues. The CDR3 DNA is TGTGCCAGCAGCTTCAGCGGGAACACCGGGGAGCTGTTTTTT. As protein: CASSFSGNTGELFF.

This clone was seen a single time. The chain has TRBV13 and TRBJ2-7; 9 bases align to TRBD1. This CDR3 spans 18 amino acids. Germline trimming cut 5 bases from V and 7 bases from J; bases unmatched to any gene: 21. Germline-derived CDR1 and CDR2 are PRHDT and FYEKMQ (reference sequence). The CDR3 bases are TGTGCCAGCAGCCGCTTTTATGTGGGGTCGACAGGGGGAAGGGAGCAGTACTTC. Translating it yields CASSRFYVGSTGGREQYF.

This chain uses TRBV7-7 with TRBJ2-6, with D hard to call. The V gene's germline CDR1 is SSHAT and CDR2 FNYEAQ (reference sequence). The V gene lost 4 bases and the J gene lost 0 bases, with 7 bases spanning the gap. The CDR3 totals 15 residues. CDR3 DNA sequence: TGTGCCAGCAGCTCGCTCAGCTCTGGGGCCAACGTCCTGACTTTC. Protein sequence: CASSSLSSGANVLTF.

This clone has only one observation. V is TRBV11-2 and J is TRBJ1-2; D is perhaps TRBD1 (5 bases). The CDR3 is 16 amino acids. The ends were cut back, 1 base at V and 12 bases at J, with 24 bases in the middle. Germline V gene lookup returns CDR1 SGHAT and CDR2 FQNNGV. The CDR3: CASSLGHSPYARGNTF. CDR3 nucleotide sequence: TGTGCCAGCAGCTTAGGTCACAGCCCATACGCGCGGGGGAACACCTTC.

V gene TRBV7-9 combines with J gene TRBJ1-1; TRBD1 agrees at 8 bases. Germline V gives CDR1 SEHNR, CDR2 FQNEAQ (reference sequence). The length of the CDR3 is 17 residues. Losses at the gene ends were 1 base for V and 5 bases for J; bases not matched to a gene: 12. The CDR3 region has the DNA TGTGCCAGCAGCTTAGTCCGCAGAGGGCAGGGGGCAACTGAAGCTTTCTTT. It translates to CASSLVRRGQGATEAFF. The entire variable domain, with the rest obtained from reference TRBV7-9 and TRBJ1-1, is as follows: DTGVSQNPRHKITKRGQNVTFRCDPISEHNRLYWYRQTLGQGPEFLTYFQNEAQLEKSRLLSDRFSAERPKGSFSTLEIQRTEQGDSAMYLCASSLVRRGQGATEAFFGQGTRLTVV.

This clone has a handful of counts. This rearrangement joins TRBV4-3 to TRBJ1-5; a weak D match, TRBD1 (5 bases). V gave up 2 bases and J gave up 7 bases, with 18 bases separating them. This CDR3 is 16 amino acids long. CDR1 LGHNA and CDR2 YSLEER come from the germline V gene. The CDR3 reads CASSQTAPGLGQPQHF. The CDR3, as DNA: TGCGCCAGCAGCCAAACGGCACCGGGACTCGGGCAGCCCCAGCATTTT.

In its sample, this clone was seen a few times. V is TRBV7-9 and J is TRBJ2-7; D call uncertain. The germline V and J ends were trimmed by 5 bases and 3 bases, with 8 bases remaining between them. The germline V gene has CDR1 SEHNR and CDR2 FQNEAQ (reference sequence). This CDR3 is 12 amino acids long. For the CDR3, the DNA is TGTGCCAGCAGCGCCAGGTTCTACGAGCAGTACTTC. Translated: CASSARFYEQYF.

J is TRBJ2-7 and V is TRBV5-7; 7 nucleotides line up with TRBD1. TRBV5-7 belongs to the ORF category, with a function that is uncertain. The trim removed 4 bases at V and 5 bases at J, leaving 12 bases unmatched. This CDR3 is 15 amino acids long. The CDR3 DNA reads as TGTGCCAGCAGCAACCCCGACAGGGTAGCGCACGAGCAGTACTTC. It yields the protein CASSNPDRVAHEQYF.

The genes are TRBV9 and TRBJ1-2; the D is unclear. The CDR3 is 15 amino acids. Looked up from germline, CDR1 is SGDLS and CDR2 is YYNGEE. V was shortened by 2 bases and J by 2 bases, with 13 bases between the two germline ends. CDR3 loop: CASSVTAAINYGYTF. The CDR3, as DNA: TGTGCCAGCAGCGTTACAGCGGCTATAAACTATGGCTACACCTTC.

The V call is TRBV7-2, the J call TRBJ2-2; no clear D gene. Germline values: CDR1 SGHTA, CDR2 FQGNSA. Trimming shortened V by 3 bases and J by 7 bases, and 9 bases separated the two germline ends. The CDR3 contains 13 residues. The CDR3 reads CASSFTEYGELFF. CDR3 sequence (DNA): TGTGCCAGCAGCTTTACAGAATACGGGGAGCTGTTTTTT. The full variable domain, rest sourced from reference TRBV7-2 and TRBJ2-2, is GAGVSQSPSNKVTEKGKDVELRCDPISGHTALYWYRQSLGQGLEFLIYFQGNSAPDKSGLPSDRFSAERTGGSVSTLTIQRTQQEDSAVYLCASSFTEYGELFFGEGSRLTVL.

The V call is TRBV2, the J call TRBJ2-2, with D tentatively TRBD1 (5 bases). This CDR3 has 15 amino acids. In germline, CDR1 is SNHLY, CDR2 FYNNEI. V lost 8 bases to trimming and J lost 1 base, with 14 bases between them. CDR3 residues: CASHPRTGNTGELFF. DNA for the CDR3: TGTGCCAGCCATCCTAGAACAGGGAACACCGGGGAGCTGTTTTTT.

In regard to this clone: One end of the junction is discordant with germline, which a read error may explain. This chain uses TRBV7-9 with TRBJ2-7; D gene unclear. CDR1 and CDR2 from the germline V gene are SEHNR and FQNEAQ (reference sequence). CDR3 size: 16 residues. This chain's CDR3 is CSSSLFHSRPSYEQYF. CDR3 nucleotides: TGTTCCAGCAGCTTATTCCATTCCAGGCCTTCCTACGAGCAGTACTTC.

V is TRBV30 and J is TRBJ2-5; D not certain. The J call could be wrong; TRBJ2-7 is a better fit for the DNA end. This CDR3 spans 13 amino acids. Germline CDR1 reads GTSNPN; CDR2 reads SVGIG (reference sequence). The CDR3 coding sequence is TGTGCCTGGACCAACAGTGGGCTCTACGAGCAGTACTTC. Its translation: CAWTNSGLYEQYF.

V and J are TRBV6-1 and TRBJ2-5; 7 nucleotides agree with TRBD1. This CDR3 spans 16 amino acids. Germline V gene sequence: CDR1 MNHNS, CDR2 SASEGT. J gave up 1 base and V 2 bases, and 7 bases lay outside the gene matches. The CDR3 region has the DNA TGTGCCAGCAGTGAACTTATGACAGGGCCCCAAGAGACCCAGTACTTC. It encodes CASSELMTGPQETQYF.

The J gene is TRBJ2-7, the V gene TRBV10-1; D may be TRBD2 (6 bases). The CDR3 is made up of 14 amino acids. Trimming shortened V by 2 bases and J by 0 bases, and 8 bases separated the two germline ends. CDR1 is WNHNN, CDR2 SYGVQD, per germline (reference sequence). This CDR3 reads CASSETSFSYEQYF. CDR3 in DNA: TGCGCCAGCAGTGAGACTAGCTTCTCCTACGAGCAGTACTTC.

The chain is built from TRBV6-5 and TRBJ1-1; D ambiguous. V lost 2 bases, J lost 6 bases, and 16 bases lay in between. The germline V gene encodes CDR1 MNHEY and CDR2 SVGAGI. The CDR3 loop spans 15 amino acids. CDR3 region: CASSYNPNSAAEAFF. The CDR3 nucleotides are TGTGCCAGCAGTTACAACCCTAATAGCGCCGCTGAAGCTTTCTTT.